This T cell receptor beta chain was identified during a study of blood T cell repertoires in COVID-19. As for the study in general: Both acute and convalescent COVID-19 samples were obtained from the United States, Italy and Spain. The cDNA or gDNA used as material had been derived from T cells, B-cell-depleted T cells, or PBMCs.

Participants had their cohort set by participant-reported clinical history. How the authors handled the data: Nucleated cell number was recorded as an estimate derived from reference gene primer amplification. Here immunoSEQ multiplex PCR was the method, and the copy in TCRdb shows in-frame clones only, minus some. V and J calls plus clone size are reproduced from that table; the DNA served to infer D and trimming. The data show roughly 240,000 clones, over 75% seen once. The germline V and J ends were trimmed by 5 bases and 2 bases, with 16 bases remaining between them. Germline V gives CDR1 KGHSH, CDR2 LQKENI. The CDR3 runs to 16 residues.

Sequenced: PBMCs or T cells enriched from blood (not recorded which). The chain recombines TRBV18 with TRBJ1-3, with D possibly being TRBD1 (5 bases). This clonotype was sampled from a woman between 45 and 65 years old with acute COVID-19. The CDR3 protein is CASSFNPQGPGNTIYF. The CDR3 DNA reads as TGTGCCAGCTCATTCAATCCTCAGGGTCCTGGAAACACCATATATTTT.